This T cell receptor (beta chain) was recovered during a study of T cell responses to AZD1222 COVID-19 vaccine (dated by TCRdb to the early 2020s). Concerning the study at large: TCR sequencing covered over 230 trial participants: 200 to 220 given two doses of AZD1222 and 26 given two doses of MenACWY control vaccine. Trial participants were enrolled into age subgroups of 18-55, 56-69 and 70-plus years, which contained 148, 28 and 57 TCR-sequenced participants, respectively.

V lost 4 bases and J lost 6 bases, and the count of bases not matched to a germline gene is 4. From a lookup of the germline V gene, CDR1 and CDR2 are SQVTM and ANQGSEA. The CDR3 goes from the cysteine to the phenylalanine over 14 residues. The kept DNA is CDR3 alone, 42 bases in frame from the first base. This clone occurred many times. Its recognized antigen is unknown. No base quality values were provided; no much bigger clone lies one nucleotide off. The CDR3 regions of human TCRbeta chains were analyzed by immunosequencing. The source study handled its data this way. TCRs in the repertoires were matched against a reference library of SARS-CoV-2-specific TCRs that had been generated with the MIRA antigen-specificity platform. Breadth was defined as the fraction of unique TCRs that were SARS-CoV-2-associated, and depth was defined as the fraction of total T cells that were SARS-CoV-2-associated. Using the MIRA data, each spike-specific TCR was mapped to the spike region that the TCR reacts to and placed in a CD4 or CD8 class. Log10-transformed breadth and depth values were compared by one-way ANOVA with Sidak's multiple comparisons tests. TCRdb holds this immuneACCESS table with in-frame rearrangements only. Some clones are missing; in checked studies, unresolved V genes explain under half, and the rest has no known cause. The V and J calls and clone size were taken over from that table, and D and trimming were inferred from the DNA. The sample data list about 180,000 clones, and just under 90% of these were observed just once. The ten biggest clones cover roughly 4.3% of the sample.

The sample's time point label, in plain terms: about 28 days (+/-7) after the second vaccine dose. Reading the label with the study, this specimen's treatment or condition is: meningococcal conjugate vaccine given as trial control. Vaccinee samples were obtained from the UK trials COV001 and COV002, which included a single-blind randomized controlled phase 2/3 trial of AZD1222 (ChAdOx1 nCoV-19) in healthy adults. For TCRbeta chain sequencing, PBMC samples were collected from trial participants at day 0 and at day 28 after the second dose. The investigation overall reported the following: No day 14 peak-response samples were available, so repertoires were characterized only after the peak T cell response. Only a handful of AZD1222 recipients were SARS-CoV-2 seropositive at baseline, limiting conclusions about previously exposed vaccinees. In the small 56-69-year group, the increase in depth fell short of significance, most likely because of low power. The vaccine-associated CD4 TCRs covered the entire spike protein, and the dominant responses fell in regions 160-218 and 743-854. Epitopes outside the regions mutated in the B.1.351 and B.1.1.7 variants were reportedly recognized by nearly half of the unique spike-specific TCRs. Participants were mostly white British, with more females than males. The authors suggested clonal diversity may have been underestimated. A significant rise in spike-specific TCR breadth and depth was observed after two AZD1222 doses relative to day 0 and relative to MenACWY recipients.

The source is an adult who received the MenACWY meningococcal vaccine as a control. The sequencing used peripheral blood, collected 28 days after the second dose of the MenACWY control vaccine. The chain uses TRBV29-1 and TRBJ2-3, and TRBD2 aligns with 13 junction nucleotides. The sequenced DNA is TGCAGCGTTGGGACTAGCGGGGGCCGGGATACGCAGTATTTT. This yields the protein CSVGTSGGRDTQYF.